This TCR beta chain was captured in a study of T-cell reconstitution after alpha-beta-depleted transplantation in children. This CDR3 region has 15 residues. The V segment lost 4 bases and the J segment 4 bases; nucleotides outside the gene matches: 8. The germline V gene encodes CDR1 SEHNR and CDR2 FQNEAQ (reference sequence). This clonotype was seen a handful of times. It was with unique molecular identifiers that the TCRbeta library was prepared. TCRdb recomputed calls from the PCR reads with MiXCR, one row per CDR3 protein. The sample yields some 500,000 distinct CDR3 sequences, about 16% seen once.

The sample here was PBMCs from the stem cell graft donor, taken from the stem cell graft. The receptor was isolated from a human donor who donated a stem cell graft to a child with acute lymphoblastic leukemia. The genes are TRBV7-9 and TRBJ1-2, with TRBD1 matching over 8 bases. In DNA, the CDR3 is TGTGCCAGCAGCTCCGGACAGGGAACCTTCTATGGCTACACCTTC. Translation: CASSSGQGTFYGYTF.